This TCR beta chain is drawn from a study of T cell responses to AZD1222 COVID-19 vaccine. Study results and caveats: Vaccine-related CD4 TCRs covered spike, predominating at 160-218 and 743-854. Within unmutated variant regions lay the reported targets of nearly half of spike-specific TCRs. Spike-specific TCR breadth and depth rose after two AZD1222 doses.

Germline values: CDR1 SGHRS, CDR2 YFSETQ. V trimming: 4 bases; J trimming: 7 bases; junction bases outside the gene matches: 10. CDR3 size: 15 residues. Method: immunoSEQ multiplex PCR; TCRdb's copy keeps in-frame clones and lacks some. The table shows 35,000 to 55,000 clones, with around 80% occurring only once. To note about this clone: Its specificity is unknown.

The chain uses TRBV5-1 and TRBJ2-2; 7 nucleotides match TRBD1. The receptor comes from an adult in good health. This specimen consisted of peripheral blood, obtained on day 0 of AZD1222 vaccination. CDR3 amino acids: CASSPDETGNGELFF. DNA of the CDR3: TGCGCCAGCAGCCCGGATGAGACAGGGAACGGGGAGCTGTTTTTT.